This T cell receptor (beta chain) originates from a study of early T cells in non-severe SARS-CoV-2 infection. About the study: Sequenced bulk RNA came from whole blood that was unsorted, and chains were unpaired.

Unique molecular identifiers were added to individual cDNA molecules. MiXCR, run by TCRdb on the 5' RACE reads, gives a single entry per CDR3 protein. The profile covers tens of thousands of distinct CDR3 sequences, with more than 12% appearing a single time and around 5.4% taken by the ten largest. This clonotype was recorded a few times. No antigen is known for it. Study conclusions and caveats: Matching results from VDJdb favored anti-spike CD8 responses, leaving private and CD4 specificities undetected.

This TCR was recovered from an adult who was a healthcare worker with PCR-confirmed SARS-CoV-2 infection or an uninfected control (not recorded which). Sequenced: whole blood.

CDR3 sequence: CASSQDRGRTEAFF. In DNA form, the CDR3 reads TGCGCCAGCAGCCAAGACAGGGGGCGAACTGAAGCTTTCTTT. V is TRBV4-1 and J is TRBJ1-1, with 8 bases matching TRBD1. The CDR3 loop spans 14 amino acids. Losses at the gene ends were 0 bases for V and 5 bases for J; bases not matched to a gene: 2. The V gene's germline CDR1 is MGHRA and CDR2 YSYEKL.